These 25 T cell receptor beta chains share one sample of origin, sequenced in a study of T cell responses to AZD1222 COVID-19 vaccine. The method was immunoSEQ multiplex PCR; TCRdb's version includes in-frame clones alone and lacks a portion of them. The sample carries approximately 130,000 clones, roughly nine tenths recorded once. This specimen consisted of peripheral blood, obtained 28 days after the second AZD1222 dose. These receptors were taken from an adult who received the AZD1222 COVID-19 vaccine.

The chain combines TRBV27 with TRBJ1-2, with 9 positions matching TRBD1. The junction had 4 bases not matched to a gene; V was cut back by 6 bases and J by 2 bases. Germline V gene lookup returns CDR1 MNHEY and CDR2 SMNVEV (reference sequence). The CDR3 runs 14 residues. CDR3 sequence: CASSWGQGNYGYTF. The CDR3 DNA sequence: TGTGCCAGCAGCTGGGGACAGGGAAACTATGGCTACACCTTC.

The chain has TRBV4-1 and TRBJ1-2; a weak D match, TRBD1 (6 bases). The V end was cut by 3 bases, the J end by 2 bases, with 10 bases between. The CDR3 is 14 amino acids. Germline CDR1 is MGHRA and CDR2 is YSYEKL. The CDR3 protein is CASSQEQGNYGYTF. The CDR3 DNA follows: TGCGCCAGCAGCCAGGAACAGGGAAACTATGGCTACACCTTC.

This chain connects TRBV6-1 to TRBJ1-5; a possible D gene is TRBD1 (6 bases). Germline CDR1 MNHNS, CDR2 SASEGT. Trimming took off 1 base at V and 2 bases at J, with 15 bases between the two ends. This CDR3 is 17 amino acids long. The CDR3 reads CASSEGRGGSGNQPQHF. Written as DNA, the CDR3 is TGTGCCAGCAGTGAAGGGCGAGGGGGGTCGGGCAATCAGCCCCAGCATTTT.

The chain recombines TRBV4-3 with TRBJ1-1; no reliable D call. Trimming stripped 1 base from V and 5 bases from J, with 14 bases between. The CDR3 has 15 amino acids. CDR1 LGHNA and CDR2 YSLEER come from the germline V gene. CDR3 region: CASSQGRSARTEAFF. The CDR3 bases are TGCGCCAGCAGCCAAGGTCGCAGCGCGAGAACTGAAGCTTTCTTT.

The chain carries TRBV18 and TRBJ1-4; no firm D call. The V gene's germline CDR1 is KGHSH and CDR2 LQKENI. Trimming removed 6 bases from V and 10 bases from J, with 18 bases in between. This CDR3 has 14 residues. CDR3: CASSSREFGGKLFF. As DNA, the CDR3 is TGTGCCAGCTCGTCCCGGGAGTTCGGAGGAAAACTGTTTTTT.

This chain connects TRBV19 to TRBJ2-7, with D unclear. This CDR3 has 15 residues. V was pared by 3 bases and J by 0 bases, with 12 bases between. The germline CDR1 and CDR2 sequences are LNHDA and SQIVND (reference sequence). In DNA form, the CDR3 reads TGTGCCAGTAGTATGGGCGGTTATAGCTCCTACGAGCAGTACTTC. Translation gives CASSMGGYSSYEQYF.

The rearrangement uses TRBV27 and TRBJ1-6; no clear D gene. Trimming took 2 bases from V and 4 from J, leaving 9 bases between them. Germline V lookup: CDR1 MNHEY, CDR2 SMNVEV (reference sequence). The CDR3 loop spans 15 amino acids. The chain's CDR3 is CASSLGQAYNSPLHF. In nucleotides, the CDR3 is TGTGCCAGCAGTTTAGGTCAGGCGTATAATTCACCCCTCCACTTT.

The rearrangement joins TRBV27 to TRBJ2-5, with TRBD2 identical over 10 bases. The CDR3 is made up of 17 amino acids. Trimming took 2 bases from V and 4 from J; bases not matched to a gene: 10. Germline values: CDR1 MNHEY, CDR2 SMNVEV (reference sequence). The CDR3 spells CASSLGLLAGQGETQYF. In nucleotides, the CDR3 is TGTGCCAGCAGTTTAGGGTTACTAGCGGGGCAGGGAGAGACCCAGTACTTC.

The chain recombines TRBV10-3 with TRBJ1-1, with a tentative D call TRBD1 (6 bases). This CDR3 spans 13 amino acids. CDR1 ENHRY and CDR2 SYGVKD come from the germline V gene. V dropped 11 bases and J dropped 3 bases, with 16 bases sitting between them. CDR3 sequence (DNA): TGTGCCTCCCAACCGGACAGCTACACTGAAGCTTTCTTT. Amino acids: CASQPDSYTEAFF.

This sequence joins TRBV19 and TRBJ1-5; tentatively, D is TRBD1 (6 bases). The CDR3 runs 15 residues. The germline V gene encodes CDR1 LNHDA and CDR2 SQIVND (reference sequence). Trimming removed 7 bases at V and 10 bases at J, with 23 bases between. Here the CDR3 DNA reads TGTGCCAGTACCTGGGGCAGGGGTGGGAATCGACCCCAGCATTTT. As protein: CASTWGRGGNRPQHF. Supplemented by reference TRBV19 and TRBJ1-5, the full variable domain reads DGGITQSPKYLFRKEGQNVTLSCEQNLNHDAMYWYRQDPGQGLRLIYYSQIVNDFQKGDIAEGYSVSREKKESFPLTVTSAQKNPTAFYLCASTWGRGGNRPQHFGDGTRLSIL.

The genes are TRBV12-5 and TRBJ1-1; D is unresolved. Germline V lookup: CDR1 LGHNT, CDR2 FRNRAP. The CDR3 extends over 13 amino acids. Trimming shortened V by 3 bases and J by 10 bases, and 15 bases separated the two germline ends. CDR3 residues: CASGFRTPAAAFF. CDR3 sequence (DNA): TGTGCTAGTGGTTTCCGGACTCCAGCGGCAGCTTTCTTT.

J is TRBJ1-4 and V is TRBV29-1, with 8 bases lining up with TRBD1. V was pared by 2 bases and J by 7 bases, with 0 bases of the junction left unmatched. Looked up from germline, CDR1 is SQVTM and CDR2 is ANQGSEA. CDR3 length equals 12 residues. CDR3 in amino acids: CSVEQGAEKLFF. The CDR3 nucleotides read TGCAGCGTTGAACAGGGGGCTGAAAAACTGTTTTTT.

The gene calls are TRBV11-2 and TRBJ2-6; no definite D call. V lost 1 base and J lost 4, with 8 bases in between. CDR3 size: 15 residues. Germline-derived CDR1 and CDR2 are SGHAT and FQNNGV. The CDR3 is CASSLVRTGANVLTF. CDR3 in DNA: TGTGCCAGCAGCTTAGTGAGGACCGGGGCCAACGTCCTGACTTTC.

Concerning this clone itself: The sample carries other DNA sequences with the same CDR3. The CDR3 region has the DNA TGTGCCAGCAGTTCGGGACAGGCCACTGAAGCTTTCTTT. Protein sequence: CASSSGQATEAFF. The V and J genes are TRBV27 and TRBJ1-1; 8 bases are shared with TRBD1. The CDR3 consists of 13 residues. Germline V gives CDR1 MNHEY, CDR2 SMNVEV (reference sequence). The junction had 2 bases not matched to a gene; V was cut back by 4 bases and J by 4 bases.

This sequence joins TRBV5-8 and TRBJ2-1; 13 positions match TRBD2. CDR3 length: 15 amino acids. V gave up 1 base and J gave up 7 bases; unmatched junction bases: 2. Germline CDR1 SGHTS, CDR2 YDEGEE. CDR3 amino acids: CASSLRTSGSNEQFF. CDR3 DNA sequence: TGTGCCAGCAGCTTGCGGACTAGCGGGAGTAATGAGCAGTTCTTC.

V gene TRBV6-2 or TRBV6-3 combines with J gene TRBJ2-5; the D is unclear. Germline loops: CDR1 MNHEY, CDR2 SVGEGT. There are 14 residues in the CDR3. The V end was cut by 0 bases, the J end by 4 bases, with 9 bases between. The CDR3 region is CASSYSNRGETQYF. The DNA for the CDR3 is TGTGCCAGCAGTTACTCGAACAGAGGAGAGACCCAGTACTTC.

V usage is TRBV29-1 and J usage is TRBJ2-7; D might be TRBD1 (5 bases). The CDR3 loop spans 12 amino acids. The ends were cut back, 6 bases at V and 2 bases at J, with 11 bases in the middle. The germline V gene encodes CDR1 SQVTM and CDR2 ANQGSEA. The CDR3 loop is CSVGAGPYEQYF. The DNA for the CDR3 is TGCAGCGTAGGGGCCGGTCCCTACGAGCAGTACTTC.

The gene calls are TRBV7-2 and TRBJ1-2, with D uncertain. The CDR3 runs 16 residues. V was shortened by 1 base and J by 2 bases, with 14 bases between the two germline ends. CDR1 and CDR2 (germline): SGHTA, FQGNSA. The CDR3 reads CASSLVFAVSNYGYTF. The CDR3 bases are TGTGCCAGCAGCTTAGTTTTTGCTGTTTCGAACTATGGCTACACCTTC.

The rearrangement uses TRBV5-1 and TRBJ1-4, with 7 bases identical to TRBD1. Unmatched junction bases numbered 12, after V lost 5 bases and J lost 8 bases. The V gene's germline CDR1 is SGHRS and CDR2 YFSETQ. This CDR3 has 15 amino acids. The CDR3 protein is CASSLTGEPEEKLFF. CDR3 nucleotides: TGCGCCAGCAGTTTAACAGGGGAACCCGAGGAAAAACTGTTTTTT. The whole variable domain, remainder taken from reference TRBV5-1 and TRBJ1-4, is KAGVTQTPRYLIKTRGQQVTLSCSPISGHRSVSWYQQTPGQGLQFLFEYFSETQRNKGNFPGRFSGRQFSNSRSEMNVSTLELGDSALYLCASSLTGEPEEKLFFGSGTQLSVL.

Details on this clone: This same CDR3 is encoded by further DNA sequences in the sample. The V gene is TRBV3-1 (or the pseudogene TRBV3-2), the J gene TRBJ2-5, with 8 bases lining up with TRBD1. V dropped 1 base and J dropped 4; count of bases not matched to a gene: 2. The CDR3 sequence is 14 residues long. Per the germline V gene, CDR1 is LGHDT and CDR2 is YNNKEL (reference sequence). CDR3 loop: CASSQAGTGETQYF. For the CDR3, the DNA is TGTGCCAGCAGCCAAGCGGGGACAGGAGAGACCCAGTACTTC.

This sequence joins TRBV7-9 and TRBJ1-1, with D perhaps matching TRBD1 (5 bases). The germline V and J ends were trimmed by 7 bases and 7 bases, with 13 bases remaining between them. The germline V gene has CDR1 SEHNR and CDR2 FQNEAQ (reference sequence). This CDR3 has 12 residues. The CDR3 region is CASMSSGVEAFF. CDR3 in DNA: TGTGCCAGCATGTCGTCGGGGGTTGAAGCTTTCTTT.

This clone was seen a single time. This chain uses TRBV12-3 or TRBV12-4 with TRBJ1-1; unclear D gene. V was pared by 2 bases and J by 2 bases, with 6 bases between. The CDR3 spans 13 residues. CDR3 in amino acids: CASSLRKNTEAFF. CDR3 nucleotides: TGTGCCAGCAGTTTAAGAAAAAACACTGAAGCTTTCTTT.

The chain couples TRBV20-1 to TRBJ1-4; D might be TRBD1 (5 bases). CDR1 is DFQATT and CDR2 is SNEGSKA in the germline V gene (reference sequence). This CDR3 spans 11 amino acids. Trimming removed 7 bases at V and 3 bases at J, with 6 bases between. CDR3 amino acids: CSVGANEKLFF. The CDR3 DNA reads as TGCAGTGTGGGGGCTAATGAAAAACTGTTTTTT.

V gene TRBV7-9 combines with J gene TRBJ1-6; TRBD1 matches at 10 bases. Germline V gives CDR1 SEHNR, CDR2 FQNEAQ (reference sequence). The CDR3 covers 15 residues. V was clipped by 6 bases and J by 9 bases; unmatched bases: 8. The CDR3 bases are TGTGCCAGCAGTTCTCCGGGACAGGGGATTTCACCCCTCCACTTT. Amino acid sequence: CASSSPGQGISPLHF.

The chain employs TRBV5-4 and TRBJ2-7; D tentatively reads TRBD1 or TRBD2 (7 bases each). Germline V lookup: CDR1 SGHNT, CDR2 YYREEE (reference sequence). The CDR3 contains 13 residues. V lost 4 bases and J lost 9, with 17 bases in between. CDR3 bases: TGTGCCAGCAGCACCACGGCAGGGGGGGGGCAGTACTTC. Its translation is CASSTTAGGGQYF.